The table lists the clone carrying this T cell receptor beta chain with many counts. CDR1 and CDR2 from the germline V gene are SQVTM and ANQGSEA. This CDR3 spans 11 amino acids. V was trimmed by 4 bases and J by 1 base, leaving 4 bases between them. The sample is drawn from a study of early T cells in non-severe SARS-CoV-2 infection. TCRdb used MiXCR to reprocess the 5' RACE reads, holding one entry per CDR3 protein. The sample holds 65,000 to 70,000 distinct CDR3 sequences, approximately 11% seen once. This TCR came from an adult who was a healthcare worker with PCR-confirmed SARS-CoV-2 infection or an uninfected control (not recorded which). The J gene is TRBJ1-1, the V gene TRBV29-1, with D unclear. What was sequenced was whole blood. For the CDR3, the DNA is TGCAGCGTTGGGGAGAACACTGAAGCTTTCTTT. Residues: CSVGENTEAFF.